The clone carrying this TCR beta chain was observed a handful of times. As yet, its antigen is unknown. This entry is derived from a study of tumor and adjacent non-tumor tissue in lung cancer. Study-level information: Each sample yielded some 4 million productive TCRbeta reads on average. Points from the study as a whole: Tumor tissue had significantly higher TCR diversity than normal lung.

TCRbeta libraries were built with three rounds of nested PCR, modified from ARM-PCR. TCRdb used MiXCR to reprocess the multiplex PCR reads, holding one entry per CDR3 protein. The sample shows tens of thousands of distinct CDR3 sequences, 60% to 70% of them seen only once. The template was RNA from unsorted bulk tissue. This non-tumor lung sample came from over 3 cm beyond the tumor edge. The V end was cut by 7 bases, the J end by 2 bases, with 18 bases between. CDR3 length: 15 residues. Germline V gene sequence: CDR1 SGHVS, CDR2 FNYEAQ. The source is a middle-aged woman with non-small cell lung cancer. V and J are TRBV7-6 and TRBJ2-7; D call uncertain. The sample consisted of distant non-tumor lung tissue. CDR3 protein: CASTLYSDPTYEQYF. The CDR3 DNA reads as TGTGCCAGCACGTTATACTCTGACCCGACCTACGAGCAGTACTTC.